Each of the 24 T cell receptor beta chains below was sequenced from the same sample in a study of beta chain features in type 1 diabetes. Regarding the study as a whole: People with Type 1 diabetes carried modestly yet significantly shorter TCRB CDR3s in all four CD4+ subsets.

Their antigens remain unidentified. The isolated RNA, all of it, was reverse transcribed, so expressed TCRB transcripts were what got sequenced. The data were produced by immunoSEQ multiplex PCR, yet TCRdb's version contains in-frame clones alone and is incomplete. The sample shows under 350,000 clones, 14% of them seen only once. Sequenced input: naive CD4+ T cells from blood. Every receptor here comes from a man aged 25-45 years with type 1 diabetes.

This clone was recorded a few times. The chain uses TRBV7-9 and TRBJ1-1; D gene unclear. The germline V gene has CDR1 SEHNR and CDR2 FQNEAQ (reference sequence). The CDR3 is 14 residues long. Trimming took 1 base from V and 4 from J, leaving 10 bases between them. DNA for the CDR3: TGTGCCAGCAGCTTAGTCCCGGGGAGCACTGAAGCTTTCTTT. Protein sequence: CASSLVPGSTEAFF.

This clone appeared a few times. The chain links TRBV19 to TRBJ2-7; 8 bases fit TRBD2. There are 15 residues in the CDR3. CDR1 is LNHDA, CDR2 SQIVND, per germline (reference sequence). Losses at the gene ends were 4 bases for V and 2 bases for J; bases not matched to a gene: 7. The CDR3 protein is CASSTRTSRPYEQYF. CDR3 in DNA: TGTGCCAGTAGTACGAGGACTAGCAGACCCTACGAGCAGTACTTC.

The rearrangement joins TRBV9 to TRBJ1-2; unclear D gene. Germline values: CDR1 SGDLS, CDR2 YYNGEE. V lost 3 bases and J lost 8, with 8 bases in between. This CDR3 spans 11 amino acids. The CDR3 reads CASSAYLGYTF. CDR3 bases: TGTGCCAGCAGCGCCTACCTGGGCTACACCTTC.

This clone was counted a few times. The CDR3 bases are TGTGCCAGCAGCTTACCCACTAACTATGGCTACACCTTC. Translated, it gives CASSLPTNYGYTF. This rearrangement joins TRBV7-2 to TRBJ1-2, with D unclear. Germline loops: CDR1 SGHTA, CDR2 FQGNSA. The V end lost 2 bases, the J end lost 0 bases, and 4 bases lay between the germline ends. This CDR3 is built from 13 residues.

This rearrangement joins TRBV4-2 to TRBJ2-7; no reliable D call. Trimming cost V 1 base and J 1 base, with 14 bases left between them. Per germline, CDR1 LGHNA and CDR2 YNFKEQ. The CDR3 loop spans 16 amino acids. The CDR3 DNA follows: TGTGCCAGCAGCCAAGGGTCCACAGAGTTATCCTACGAGCAGTACTTC. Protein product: CASSQGSTELSYEQYF.

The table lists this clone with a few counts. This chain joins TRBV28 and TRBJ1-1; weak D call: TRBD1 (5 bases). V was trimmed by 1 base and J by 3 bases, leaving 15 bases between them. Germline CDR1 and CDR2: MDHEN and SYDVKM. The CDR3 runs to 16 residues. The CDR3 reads CASSLSVGSGDTEAFF. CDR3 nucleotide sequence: TGTGCCAGCAGTTTATCGGTAGGATCGGGGGACACTGAAGCTTTCTTT.

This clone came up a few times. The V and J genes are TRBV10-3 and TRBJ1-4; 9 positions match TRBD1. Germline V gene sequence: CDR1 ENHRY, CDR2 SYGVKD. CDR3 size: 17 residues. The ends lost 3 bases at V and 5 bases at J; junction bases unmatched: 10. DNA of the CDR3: TGTGCCATCAGTGAAGGACAGGGGTCCTCGATGAATGAAAAACTGTTTTTT. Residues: CAISEGQGSSMNEKLFF.

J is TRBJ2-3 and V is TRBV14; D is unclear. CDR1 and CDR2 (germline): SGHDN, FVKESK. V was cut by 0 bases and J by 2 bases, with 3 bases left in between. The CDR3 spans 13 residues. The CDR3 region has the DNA TGTGCCAGCAGCCAAGACAACACAGATACGCAGTATTTT. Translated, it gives CASSQDNTDTQYF.

In nucleotides, the CDR3 is TGTGCCAGCAGCTTTATACAGACAGGTGATACGCAGTATTTT. Its translation is CASSFIQTGDTQYF. V is TRBV13 and J is TRBJ2-3; tentative D call: TRBD1 (6 bases). Germline-derived CDR1 and CDR2 are PRHDT and FYEKMQ (reference sequence). V was clipped by 3 bases and J by 6 bases, with 13 bases between them. The CDR3 runs to 14 residues.

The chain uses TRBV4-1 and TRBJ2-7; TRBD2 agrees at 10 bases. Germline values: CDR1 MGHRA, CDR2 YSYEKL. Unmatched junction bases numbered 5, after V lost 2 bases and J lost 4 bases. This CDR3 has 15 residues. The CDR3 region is CASSQPLAGEYEQYF. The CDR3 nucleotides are TGCGCCAGCAGCCAACCTCTAGCGGGAGAATACGAGCAGTACTTC.

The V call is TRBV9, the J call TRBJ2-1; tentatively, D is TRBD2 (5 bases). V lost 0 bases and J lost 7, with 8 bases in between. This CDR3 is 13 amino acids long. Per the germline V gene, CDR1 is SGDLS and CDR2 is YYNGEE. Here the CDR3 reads CASSVEVANEQFF. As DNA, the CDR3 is TGTGCCAGCAGCGTAGAGGTAGCGAATGAGCAGTTCTTC.

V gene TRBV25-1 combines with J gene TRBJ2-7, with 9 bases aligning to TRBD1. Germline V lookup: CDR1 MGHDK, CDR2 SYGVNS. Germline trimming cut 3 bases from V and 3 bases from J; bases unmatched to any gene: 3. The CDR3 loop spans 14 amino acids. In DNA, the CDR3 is TGTGCCAGCAGTGAGGGGACAGGGCGCTACGAGCAGTACTTC. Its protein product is CASSEGTGRYEQYF.

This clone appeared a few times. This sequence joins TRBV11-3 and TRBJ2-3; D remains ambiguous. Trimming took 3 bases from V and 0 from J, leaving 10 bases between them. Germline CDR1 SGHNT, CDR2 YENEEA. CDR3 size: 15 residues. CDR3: CASSFARTSTDTQYF. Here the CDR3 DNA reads TGTGCCAGCAGCTTCGCTAGAACTAGCACAGATACGCAGTATTTT.

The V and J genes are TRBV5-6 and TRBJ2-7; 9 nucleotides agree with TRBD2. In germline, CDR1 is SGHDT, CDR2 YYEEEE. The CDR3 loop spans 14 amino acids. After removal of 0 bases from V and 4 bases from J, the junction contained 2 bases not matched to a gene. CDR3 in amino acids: CASSLGLAVYEQYF. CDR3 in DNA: TGTGCCAGCAGCTTGGGACTAGCGGTTTACGAGCAGTACTTC.

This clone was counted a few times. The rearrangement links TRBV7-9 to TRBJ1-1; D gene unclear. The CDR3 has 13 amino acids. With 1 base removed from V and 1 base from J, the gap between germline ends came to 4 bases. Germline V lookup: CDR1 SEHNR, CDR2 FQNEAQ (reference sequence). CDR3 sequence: CASSLVANTEAFF. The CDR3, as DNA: TGTGCCAGCAGCTTAGTGGCGAACACTGAAGCTTTCTTT.

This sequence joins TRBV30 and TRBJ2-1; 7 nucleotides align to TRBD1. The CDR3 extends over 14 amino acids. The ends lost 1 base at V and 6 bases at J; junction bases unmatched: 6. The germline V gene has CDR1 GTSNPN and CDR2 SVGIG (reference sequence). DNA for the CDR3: TGTGCCTGGAGTGAGGGGGCCCTAAGCAATGAGCAGTTCTTC. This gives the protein CAWSEGALSNEQFF. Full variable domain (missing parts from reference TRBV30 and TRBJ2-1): SQTIHQWPATLVQPVGSPLSLECTVEGTSNPNLYWYRQAAGRGLQLLFYSVGIGQISSEVPQNLSASRPQDRQFILSSKKLLLSDSGFYLCAWSEGALSNEQFFGPGTRLTVL.

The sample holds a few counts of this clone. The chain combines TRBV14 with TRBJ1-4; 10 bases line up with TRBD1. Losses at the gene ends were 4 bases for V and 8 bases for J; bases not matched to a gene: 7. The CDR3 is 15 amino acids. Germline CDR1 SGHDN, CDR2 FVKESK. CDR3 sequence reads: CASSPRQGAGEKLFF. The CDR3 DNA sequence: TGTGCCAGCAGCCCTCGACAGGGGGCCGGCGAAAAACTGTTTTTT.

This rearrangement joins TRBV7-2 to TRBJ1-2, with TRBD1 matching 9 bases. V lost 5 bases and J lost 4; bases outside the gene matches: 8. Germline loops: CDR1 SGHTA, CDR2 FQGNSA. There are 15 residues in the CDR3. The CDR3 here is CASSRTGVGSYGYTF. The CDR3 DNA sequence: TGTGCCAGCAGCCGGACAGGGGTCGGTAGCTATGGCTACACCTTC.

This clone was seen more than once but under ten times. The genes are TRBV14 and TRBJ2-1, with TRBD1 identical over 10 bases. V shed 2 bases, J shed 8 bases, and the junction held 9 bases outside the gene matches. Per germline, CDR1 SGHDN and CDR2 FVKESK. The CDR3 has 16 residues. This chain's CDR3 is CASSQSGTGVRDEQFF. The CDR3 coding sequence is TGTGCCAGCAGCCAATCTGGGACAGGGGTTCGGGATGAGCAGTTCTTC.

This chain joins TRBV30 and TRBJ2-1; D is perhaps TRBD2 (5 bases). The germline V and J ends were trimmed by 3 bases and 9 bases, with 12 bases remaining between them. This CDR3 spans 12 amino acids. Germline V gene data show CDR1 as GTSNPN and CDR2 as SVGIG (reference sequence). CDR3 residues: CAWRFTSSEQFF. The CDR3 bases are TGTGCCTGGAGGTTCACTAGTAGTGAGCAGTTCTTC.

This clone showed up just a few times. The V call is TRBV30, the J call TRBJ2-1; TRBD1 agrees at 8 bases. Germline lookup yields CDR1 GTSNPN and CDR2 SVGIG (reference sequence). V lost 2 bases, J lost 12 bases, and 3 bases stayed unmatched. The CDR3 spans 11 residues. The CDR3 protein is CAWSPGTGQFF. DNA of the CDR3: TGTGCCTGGAGTCCCGGGACAGGGCAGTTCTTC.

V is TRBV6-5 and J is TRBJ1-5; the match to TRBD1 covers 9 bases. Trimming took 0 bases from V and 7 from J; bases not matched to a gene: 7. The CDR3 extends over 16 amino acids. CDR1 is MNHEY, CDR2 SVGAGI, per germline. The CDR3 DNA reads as TGTGCCAGCAGTTACTCGTATGGGACAGGGAACCAGCCCCAGCATTTT. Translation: CASSYSYGTGNQPQHF.

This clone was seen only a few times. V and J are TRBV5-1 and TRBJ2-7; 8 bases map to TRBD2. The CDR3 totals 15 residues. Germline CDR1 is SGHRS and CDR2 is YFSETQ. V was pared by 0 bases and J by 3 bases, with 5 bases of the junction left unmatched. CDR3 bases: TGCGCCAGCAGCTTGGAAACAGCGGGGGACTACGAGCAGTACTTC. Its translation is CASSLETAGDYEQYF.

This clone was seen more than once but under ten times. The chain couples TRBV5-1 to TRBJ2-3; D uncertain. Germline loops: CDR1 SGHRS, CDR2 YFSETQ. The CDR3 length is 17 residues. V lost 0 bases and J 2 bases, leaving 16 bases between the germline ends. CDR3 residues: CASSLGRDSKTTDTQYF. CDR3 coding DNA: TGCGCCAGCAGCTTGGGGCGCGACTCGAAGACCACAGATACGCAGTATTTT.